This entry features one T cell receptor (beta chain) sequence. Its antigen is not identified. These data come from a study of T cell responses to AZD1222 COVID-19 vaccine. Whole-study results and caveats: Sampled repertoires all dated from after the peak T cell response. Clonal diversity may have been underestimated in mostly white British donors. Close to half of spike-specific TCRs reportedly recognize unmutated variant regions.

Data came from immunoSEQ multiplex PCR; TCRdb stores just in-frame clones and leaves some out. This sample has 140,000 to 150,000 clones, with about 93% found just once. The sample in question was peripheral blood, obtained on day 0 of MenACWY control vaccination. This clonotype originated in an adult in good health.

As DNA, the CDR3 is TGTGCCAGCAGCCTCCAGGGTGCCAATAATTCACCCCTCCACTTT. Protein: CASSLQGANNSPLHF. The V and J genes are TRBV9 and TRBJ1-6; D might be TRBD1 (5 bases). Trimming stripped 4 bases from V and 5 bases from J, with 13 bases between. The CDR3 is made up of 15 amino acids. Germline V gene sequence: CDR1 SGDLS, CDR2 YYNGEE.